These T cell receptor beta chains were read from a single sample in a study of memory CD8 T cells in hepatitis C reinfection. Sequencing used immunoSEQ multiplex PCR; TCRdb keeps in-frame clones, though not all of them. The repertoire consists of about 4,800 clones, with 87% occurring once and the leading ten covering about 25%. Sequenced sample: naive CD8+ T cells sorted from blood. The receptors derive from a man aged 50 or older with hepatitis C virus infection. Both conserved end residues are part of each CDR3. Fields, in order: J gene, D gene, clone size, V gene, CDR3 protein, CDR3 DNA. A D gene is named only where the DNA matches it firmly. A row's size may be missing; if present it is once, few, many or a size class.

j_call: TRBJ2-1; d_call: NA; clone_size: NA; v_call: TRBV6-1; cdr3_aa: CASSEAIGGIGTYNEQFF; cdr3_nt: TGTGCCAGCAGTGAAGCGATTGGAGGGATTGGCACCTACAATGAGCAGTTCTTC
j_call: TRBJ2-5; d_call: NA; clone_size: NA; v_call: TRBV7-9; cdr3_aa: CASSLLGGQETQYF; cdr3_nt: TGTGCCAGCAGCCTCTTGGGGGGCCAAGAGACCCAGTACTTC
j_call: TRBJ2-4; d_call: TRBD1; clone_size: NA; v_call: TRBV15; cdr3_aa: CATSKGALAKNIQYF; cdr3_nt: TGTGCCACCAGTAAGGGGGCTCTAGCCAAAAACATTCAGTACTTC
j_call: TRBJ2-3; d_call: NA; clone_size: once; v_call: TRBV5-4; cdr3_aa: CASSLGATDTQYF; cdr3_nt: TGTGCCAGCAGTTTAGGGGCCACAGATACGCAGTATTTT
j_call: TRBJ2-1; d_call: TRBD2; clone_size: NA; v_call: TRBV19; cdr3_aa: CASTGLAGFNEQFF; cdr3_nt: TGTGCCAGTACAGGTTTAGCGGGATTCAATGAGCAGTTCTTC
j_call: TRBJ1-2; d_call: NA; clone_size: NA; v_call: TRBV5-5; cdr3_aa: CASSLQDTTNYGYTF; cdr3_nt: TGTGCCAGCAGCTTACAGGACACCACTAACTATGGCTACACCTTC
j_call: TRBJ1-3; d_call: NA; clone_size: once; v_call: TRBV9; cdr3_aa: CASSVEGEARNTIYF; cdr3_nt: TGTGCCAGCAGCGTAGAGGGAGAGGCGAGAAACACCATATATTTT
j_call: TRBJ1-4; d_call: TRBD1; clone_size: NA; v_call: TRBV19; cdr3_aa: CASSEGAVSEKLFF; cdr3_nt: TGTGCCAGTAGCGAGGGGGCAGTGAGTGAAAAACTGTTTTTT
j_call: TRBJ1-2; d_call: NA; clone_size: NA; v_call: TRBV2; cdr3_aa: CASSDSLGGYGYTF; cdr3_nt: TGTGCCAGCAGTGATAGTTTGGGGGGCTATGGCTACACCTTC
j_call: TRBJ2-7; d_call: NA; clone_size: NA; v_call: TRBV2; cdr3_aa: CASRTGDLAGEYEQYF; cdr3_nt: TGTGCCAGCAGGACAGGGGACCTGGCGGGAGAATACGAGCAGTACTTC
j_call: TRBJ2-7; d_call: NA; clone_size: NA; v_call: TRBV4-3; cdr3_aa: CASSQDLQNRGSIDEQYF; cdr3_nt: TGCGCCAGCAGCCAAGATCTACAGAACCGGGGGAGTATCGACGAGCAGTACTTC
j_call: TRBJ1-2; d_call: TRBD1; clone_size: NA; v_call: TRBV5-1; cdr3_aa: CASSPDRGYSGYTF; cdr3_nt: TGCGCCAGCAGCCCGGACAGGGGTTATAGCGGCTACACCTTC
j_call: TRBJ1-6; d_call: NA; clone_size: NA; v_call: TRBV4-2; cdr3_aa: CASSQDIGVIGSPLHF; cdr3_nt: TGTGCCAGCAGCCAAGATATAGGGGTAATCGGTTCACCCCTCCACTTT
j_call: TRBJ2-1; d_call: NA; clone_size: NA; v_call: TRBV4-1; cdr3_aa: CASSPGLKNEQFF; cdr3_nt: TGCGCCAGCAGCCCGGGACTTAAAAATGAGCAGTTCTTC
j_call: TRBJ2-7; d_call: TRBD1; clone_size: few; v_call: TRBV6-1; cdr3_aa: CATSGTGSPEQYF; cdr3_nt: TGTGCCACTTCGGGGACAGGCTCCCCCGAGCAGTACTTC
j_call: TRBJ2-2; d_call: TRBD2; clone_size: NA; v_call: TRBV9; cdr3_aa: CASSRSGENTGELFF; cdr3_nt: TGTGCCAGCAGCCGTAGCGGGGAGAACACCGGGGAGCTGTTTTTT
j_call: TRBJ1-6; d_call: NA; clone_size: NA; v_call: TRBV4-2; cdr3_aa: CASSQDEVGNSPLHF; cdr3_nt: TGTGCCAGCAGCCAAGATGAGGTTGGCAATTCACCCCTCCACTTT
j_call: TRBJ2-1; d_call: TRBD2; clone_size: NA; v_call: TRBV14; cdr3_aa: CASSQEGLAEPSYNEQFF; cdr3_nt: TGTGCCAGCAGCCAAGAAGGGCTAGCGGAACCCTCCTACAATGAGCAGTTCTTC
j_call: TRBJ2-7; d_call: NA; clone_size: NA; v_call: TRBV7-6; cdr3_aa: CASSPLTDSYEQYF; cdr3_nt: TGTGCCAGCAGCCCCTTGACAGACTCCTACGAGCAGTACTTC
j_call: TRBJ1-1; d_call: NA; clone_size: NA; v_call: TRBV21-1; cdr3_aa: CASRPQGFRNDNTEAFF; cdr3_nt: TGTGCCAGCAGACCACAGGGATTCCGAAACGACAACACTGAAGCTTTCTTT
j_call: TRBJ2-3; d_call: NA; clone_size: few; v_call: TRBV14; cdr3_aa: CASSQGYELGSRRITDTQYF; cdr3_nt: TGTGCCAGCAGCCAAGGTTACGAGCTCGGTTCGAGGAGGATTACAGATACGCAGTATTTT
j_call: TRBJ2-3; d_call: NA; clone_size: NA; v_call: TRBV9; cdr3_aa: CASSVGGGTGTDTQYF; cdr3_nt: TGTGCCAGCAGCGTAGGGGGGGGCACAGGGACAGATACGCAGTATTTT
j_call: TRBJ2-7; d_call: NA; clone_size: NA; v_call: TRBV6-5; cdr3_aa: CASSYSRSGQGEQYF; cdr3_nt: TGTGCCAGCAGTTACTCCCGAAGCGGGCAGGGTGAGCAGTACTTC
j_call: TRBJ1-2; d_call: NA; clone_size: NA; v_call: TRBV4-2; cdr3_aa: CASSQGHPFDYTF; cdr3_nt: TGTGCCAGCAGCCAAGGACACCCTTTCGATTACACCTTC
j_call: TRBJ2-1; d_call: NA; clone_size: few; v_call: TRBV5-4; cdr3_aa: CASSWDLASSYNEQFF; cdr3_nt: TGTGCCAGCAGCTGGGACTTAGCCAGCTCCTACAATGAGCAGTTCTTC
j_call: TRBJ1-2; d_call: TRBD1; clone_size: NA; v_call: TRBV27; cdr3_aa: CASSLDRVGYGYTF; cdr3_nt: TGTGCCAGCAGTTTAGACAGGGTCGGCTATGGCTACACCTTC
j_call: TRBJ2-3; d_call: NA; clone_size: NA; v_call: TRBV6-5; cdr3_aa: CASSYVGHSTDTQYF; cdr3_nt: TGTGCCAGCAGTTATGTGGGACACAGCACAGATACGCAGTATTTT
j_call: TRBJ2-7; d_call: NA; clone_size: NA; v_call: TRBV5-4; cdr3_aa: CASSLAGDPSYEQYF; cdr3_nt: TGTGCCAGCAGCTTGGCGGGGGACCCCTCCTACGAGCAGTACTTC
j_call: TRBJ1-1; d_call: TRBD1; clone_size: NA; v_call: TRBV27; cdr3_aa: CASSQIGTGGLRAEAFF; cdr3_nt: TGTGCCAGCAGCCAGATAGGGACAGGGGGCTTAAGGGCTGAAGCTTTCTTT
j_call: TRBJ1-1; d_call: NA; clone_size: NA; v_call: TRBV4-1; cdr3_aa: CASSQEPDTNAFF; cdr3_nt: TGCGCCAGCAGCCAAGAACCGGACACGAACGCTTTCTTT
j_call: TRBJ2-7; d_call: TRBD1; clone_size: NA; v_call: TRBV11-2; cdr3_aa: CASSPTDRGRLMGQYF; cdr3_nt: TGTGCCAGCAGCCCGACGGACAGGGGGCGGTTAATGGGGCAGTACTTC
j_call: TRBJ1-2; d_call: NA; clone_size: NA; v_call: TRBV19; cdr3_aa: CASSIGLRSGTNYGYTF; cdr3_nt: TGTGCCAGTAGTATAGGTCTGAGGAGCGGAACTAACTATGGCTACACCTTC
j_call: TRBJ2-7; d_call: TRBD1; clone_size: NA; v_call: TRBV19; cdr3_aa: CASSVATGVAYEQYF; cdr3_nt: TGTGCCAGTAGCGTCGCTACAGGGGTTGCCTACGAGCAGTACTTC
j_call: TRBJ2-2; d_call: NA; clone_size: NA; v_call: TRBV30; cdr3_aa: CAGGGLTGELFF; cdr3_nt: TGTGCCGGAGGGGGCCTCACCGGGGAGCTGTTTTTT
j_call: TRBJ2-1; d_call: NA; clone_size: NA; v_call: TRBV7-6; cdr3_aa: CASSPGPGFGGNEQFF; cdr3_nt: TGTGCCAGCAGCCCGGGCCCGGGATTTGGGGGGAATGAGCAGTTCTTC
j_call: TRBJ1-4; d_call: NA; clone_size: NA; v_call: TRBV27; cdr3_aa: CASRRFVEENEKLFF; cdr3_nt: TGTGCCAGCAGGAGATTTGTAGAGGAAAATGAAAAACTGTTTTTT
j_call: TRBJ2-7; d_call: TRBD1; clone_size: NA; v_call: TRBV11-2; cdr3_aa: CASSLYGGQGSYEQYF; cdr3_nt: TGTGCCAGCAGCTTATATGGGGGACAGGGCTCCTACGAGCAGTACTTC
j_call: TRBJ2-7; d_call: NA; clone_size: NA; v_call: TRBV5-6; cdr3_aa: CASSLRGQIYEQYF; cdr3_nt: TGTGCCAGCAGCCTCCGAGGGCAGATTTACGAGCAGTACTTC
j_call: TRBJ2-7; d_call: TRBD2; clone_size: NA; v_call: TRBV23-1; cdr3_aa: CASSPWEGTYEQYF; cdr3_nt: TGCGCCAGCAGTCCCTGGGAGGGAACCTACGAGCAGTACTTC
j_call: TRBJ2-1; d_call: TRBD2; clone_size: NA; v_call: TRBV4-1; cdr3_aa: CASSPDPTSGTYNEQFF; cdr3_nt: TGCGCCAGCAGCCCTGACCCGACTAGCGGGACCTACAATGAGCAGTTCTTC
j_call: TRBJ2-2; d_call: NA; clone_size: NA; v_call: TRBV27; cdr3_aa: CASSLGWSGKAGELFF; cdr3_nt: TGTGCCAGCAGTTTAGGTTGGTCAGGGAAGGCCGGGGAGCTGTTTTTT
j_call: TRBJ1-2; d_call: NA; clone_size: NA; v_call: TRBV2; cdr3_aa: CASSEAYSLEGGYTF; cdr3_nt: TGTGCCAGCAGTGAAGCGTACAGCCTGGAGGGTGGCTACACCTTC
j_call: TRBJ2-1; d_call: NA; clone_size: NA; v_call: TRBV5-8; cdr3_aa: CASSLQDNEQFF; cdr3_nt: TGTGCCAGCAGCTTGCAGGACAATGAGCAGTTCTTC
j_call: TRBJ2-7; d_call: TRBD1; clone_size: NA; v_call: TRBV19; cdr3_aa: CASSMGQTYEQYF; cdr3_nt: TGTGCCAGTAGTATGGGACAGACTTACGAGCAGTACTTC
j_call: TRBJ1-4; d_call: NA; clone_size: few; v_call: TRBV19; cdr3_aa: CASSFGETTNEKLFF; cdr3_nt: TGTGCCAGTAGTTTCGGAGAAACAACTAATGAAAAACTGTTTTTT
j_call: TRBJ2-2; d_call: TRBD2; clone_size: NA; v_call: TRBV27; cdr3_aa: CASSLFPLAGGRPGELFF; cdr3_nt: TGTGCCAGCAGTTTATTCCCGCTAGCGGGAGGTCGTCCCGGGGAGCTGTTTTTT
j_call: TRBJ2-7; d_call: NA; clone_size: NA; v_call: TRBV11-2; cdr3_aa: CASSTWGPAYEQYF; cdr3_nt: TGTGCCAGCAGCACCTGGGGCCCCGCCTACGAGCAGTACTTC
j_call: TRBJ2-7; d_call: NA; clone_size: NA; v_call: TRBV19; cdr3_aa: CASSIGYSYASTYEQYF; cdr3_nt: TGTGCCAGTAGTATAGGCTATTCGTACGCTTCCACCTACGAGCAGTACTTC
j_call: TRBJ1-2; d_call: TRBD1; clone_size: NA; v_call: TRBV7-6; cdr3_aa: CASSLAPGTGYYGYTF; cdr3_nt: TGTGCCAGCAGCTTAGCTCCCGGGACAGGGTACTATGGCTACACCTTC
j_call: TRBJ2-1; d_call: TRBD1; clone_size: NA; v_call: TRBV7-8; cdr3_aa: CASSSYRGPNEQFF; cdr3_nt: TGTGCCAGCAGCTCATACAGGGGACCCAATGAGCAGTTCTTC
j_call: TRBJ1-1; d_call: TRBD1; clone_size: NA; v_call: TRBV6-1; cdr3_aa: CASSESTGDF; cdr3_nt: TGTGCCAGCAGTGAAAGTACAGGGGACTTT
j_call: TRBJ2-7; d_call: TRBD1; clone_size: NA; v_call: TRBV5-1; cdr3_aa: CASSHDRVSSSSYEQYF; cdr3_nt: TGCGCCAGCAGCCATGACAGGGTTTCGTCCTCCTCCTACGAGCAGTACTTC
j_call: TRBJ1-1; d_call: NA; clone_size: NA; v_call: TRBV6-6; cdr3_aa: CASSPSGTEAFF; cdr3_nt: TGTGCCAGCAGCCCATCCGGGACAGAAGCTTTCTTT
j_call: TRBJ1-5; d_call: NA; clone_size: large; v_call: TRBV19; cdr3_aa: CASSIGALGQPQHF; cdr3_nt: TGTGCCAGTAGTATAGGGGCCCTTGGTCAGCCCCAGCATTTT
j_call: TRBJ2-1; d_call: NA; clone_size: NA; v_call: TRBV7-9; cdr3_aa: CASSSPGGISYNEQFF; cdr3_nt: TGTGCCAGCAGCTCCCCTGGCGGGATCTCCTACAATGAGCAGTTCTTC
j_call: TRBJ2-7; d_call: TRBD2; clone_size: NA; v_call: TRBV27; cdr3_aa: CASSPGTSGSYEQYF; cdr3_nt: TGTGCCAGCAGTCCCGGGACTAGCGGCTCCTACGAGCAGTACTTC
j_call: TRBJ2-7; d_call: NA; clone_size: NA; v_call: TRBV7-2; cdr3_aa: CATGHTGQGGYEQYF; cdr3_nt: TGTGCCACCGGCCACACGGGGCAGGGGGGTTACGAGCAGTACTTC
j_call: TRBJ2-2; d_call: TRBD1; clone_size: NA; v_call: TRBV13; cdr3_aa: CASSLVQQGAPGELFF; cdr3_nt: TGTGCCAGCAGCTTGGTTCAACAGGGGGCGCCCGGGGAGCTGTTTTTT
j_call: TRBJ1-5; d_call: NA; clone_size: NA; v_call: TRBV19; cdr3_aa: CASSPTGYSNQPQHF; cdr3_nt: TGTGCCAGTAGCCCTACAGGGTATAGCAATCAGCCCCAGCATTTT
j_call: TRBJ2-2; d_call: NA; clone_size: NA; v_call: TRBV2; cdr3_aa: CASSVTGNTGELFF; cdr3_nt: TGTGCCAGCAGTGTAACGGGAAACACCGGGGAGCTGTTTTTT